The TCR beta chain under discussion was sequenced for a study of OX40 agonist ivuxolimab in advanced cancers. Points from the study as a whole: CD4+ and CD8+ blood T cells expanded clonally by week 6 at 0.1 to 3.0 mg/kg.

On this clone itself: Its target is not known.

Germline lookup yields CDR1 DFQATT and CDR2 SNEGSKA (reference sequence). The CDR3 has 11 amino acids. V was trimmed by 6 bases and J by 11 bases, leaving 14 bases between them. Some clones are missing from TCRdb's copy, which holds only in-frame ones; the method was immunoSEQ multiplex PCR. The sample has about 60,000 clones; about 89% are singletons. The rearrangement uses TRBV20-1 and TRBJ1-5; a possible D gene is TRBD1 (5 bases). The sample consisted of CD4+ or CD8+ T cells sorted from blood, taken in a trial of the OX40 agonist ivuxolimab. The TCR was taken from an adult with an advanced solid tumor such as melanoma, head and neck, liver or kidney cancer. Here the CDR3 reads CSAGALGAQHF. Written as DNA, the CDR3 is TGCAGTGCAGGGGCTCTAGGGGCCCAGCATTTT.